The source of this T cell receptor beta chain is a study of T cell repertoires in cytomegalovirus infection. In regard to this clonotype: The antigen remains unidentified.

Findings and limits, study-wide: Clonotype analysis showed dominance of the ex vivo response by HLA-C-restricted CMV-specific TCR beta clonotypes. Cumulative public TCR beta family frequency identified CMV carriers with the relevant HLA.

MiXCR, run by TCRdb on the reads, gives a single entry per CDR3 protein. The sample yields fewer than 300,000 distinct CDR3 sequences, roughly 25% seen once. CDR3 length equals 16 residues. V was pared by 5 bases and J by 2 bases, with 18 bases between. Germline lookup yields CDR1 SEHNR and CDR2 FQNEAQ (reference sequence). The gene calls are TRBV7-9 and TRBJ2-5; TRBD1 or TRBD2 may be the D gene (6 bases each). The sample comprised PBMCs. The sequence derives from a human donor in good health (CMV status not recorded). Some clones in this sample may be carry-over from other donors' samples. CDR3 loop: CASSLRRGTLQETQYF. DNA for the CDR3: TGTGCCAGCAGCCTCCGGCGCGGGACACTACAAGAGACCCAGTACTTC. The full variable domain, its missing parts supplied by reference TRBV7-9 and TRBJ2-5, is DTGVSQNPRHKITKRGQNVTFRCDPISEHNRLYWYRQTLGQGPEFLTYFQNEAQLEKSRLLSDRFSAERPKGSFSTLEIQRTEQGDSAMYLCASSLRRGTLQETQYFGPGTRLLVL.